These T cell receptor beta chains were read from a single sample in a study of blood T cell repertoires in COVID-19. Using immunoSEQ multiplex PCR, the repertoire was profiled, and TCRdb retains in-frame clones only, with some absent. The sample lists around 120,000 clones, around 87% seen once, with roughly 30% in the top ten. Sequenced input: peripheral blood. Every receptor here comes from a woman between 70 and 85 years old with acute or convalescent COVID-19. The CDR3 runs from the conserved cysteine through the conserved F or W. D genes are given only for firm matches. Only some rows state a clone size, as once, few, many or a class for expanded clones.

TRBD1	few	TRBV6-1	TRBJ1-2	CASSQATGYSNSYGYTF	TGTGCCAGCAGTCAAGCGACAGGGTATTCTAACTCCTATGGCTACACCTTC
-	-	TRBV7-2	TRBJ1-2	CASSLQQQGSGYTF	TGTGCCAGCAGCTTACAGCAACAGGGAAGTGGCTACACCTTC
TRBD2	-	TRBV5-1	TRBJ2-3	CASSWLAGGKADTQYF	TGCGCCAGCAGCTGGCTAGCGGGGGGAAAAGCAGATACGCAGTATTTT
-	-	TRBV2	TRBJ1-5	CASKATRGQPQHF	TGTGCCAGTAAAGCCACACGGGGGCAGCCCCAGCATTTT
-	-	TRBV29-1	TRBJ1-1	CSVERPAGVTEAFF	TGCAGCGTTGAGCGGCCGGCAGGGGTAACTGAAGCTTTCTTT
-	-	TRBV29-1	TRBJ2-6	CSVEFRGNGANVLTF	TGCAGCGTTGAGTTCCGGGGGAACGGGGCCAACGTCCTGACTTTC
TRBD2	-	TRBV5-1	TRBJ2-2	CASKRLAGDTGELFF	TGCGCCAGCAAGAGGCTAGCGGGGGACACCGGGGAGCTGTTTTTT
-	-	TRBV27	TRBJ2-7	CATGREGPYEQYF	TGTGCCACCGGCCGAGAGGGTCCCTACGAGCAGTACTTC
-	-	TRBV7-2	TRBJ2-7	CASTRTLPLAANSYEQYF	TGTGCCAGCACCCGCACCTTACCATTAGCAGCCAACTCCTACGAGCAGTACTTC
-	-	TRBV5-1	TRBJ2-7	CASSLAQGGDEQYF	TGCGCCAGCAGCTTGGCCCAGGGCGGCGACGAGCAGTACTTC
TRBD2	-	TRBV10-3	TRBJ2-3	CAILRGGPTDTQYF	TGTGCCATCCTACGGGGGGGCCCCACAGATACGCAGTATTTT
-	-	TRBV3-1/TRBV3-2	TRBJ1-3	CASSQDSTGNTIYF	TGTGCCAGCAGCCAAGATTCTACTGGAAACACCATATATTTT
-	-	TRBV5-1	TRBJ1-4	CASSPGNLNEKLFF	TGCGCCAGCAGCCCCGGGAACCTTAATGAAAAACTGTTTTTT
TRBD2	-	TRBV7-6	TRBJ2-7	CASSRGGRGIDEQYF	TGTGCCAGCAGCCGGGGAGGGAGAGGGATAGACGAGCAGTACTTC
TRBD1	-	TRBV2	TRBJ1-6	CASSKTGGFVLGSPLHF	TGTGCCAGCAGTAAGACAGGGGGTTTTGTCTTAGGTTCACCCCTCCACTTT
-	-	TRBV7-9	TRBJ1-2	CASSLANRDNYGYTF	TGTGCCAGCAGCTTAGCCAACAGGGATAACTATGGCTACACCTTC
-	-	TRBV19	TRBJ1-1	CASSAYRAMNTEAFF	TGTGCCAGTAGTGCGTACAGGGCTATGAACACTGAAGCTTTCTTT
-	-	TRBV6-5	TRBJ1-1	CASSYSPEGRVPEAFF	TGTGCCAGCAGTTACTCTCCGGAGGGGAGGGTTCCTGAAGCTTTCTTT
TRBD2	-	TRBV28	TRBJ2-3	CASSFPSGGITDTQYF	TGTGCCAGCAGTTTCCCTAGCGGGGGCATCACAGATACGCAGTATTTT
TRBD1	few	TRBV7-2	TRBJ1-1	CASSMYGPDREAFF	TGTGCCAGCAGCATGTACGGTCCGGACAGGGAAGCTTTCTTT
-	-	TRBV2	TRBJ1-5	CASSETGWDQPQHF	TGTGCCAGCAGTGAAACAGGGTGGGATCAGCCCCAGCATTTT